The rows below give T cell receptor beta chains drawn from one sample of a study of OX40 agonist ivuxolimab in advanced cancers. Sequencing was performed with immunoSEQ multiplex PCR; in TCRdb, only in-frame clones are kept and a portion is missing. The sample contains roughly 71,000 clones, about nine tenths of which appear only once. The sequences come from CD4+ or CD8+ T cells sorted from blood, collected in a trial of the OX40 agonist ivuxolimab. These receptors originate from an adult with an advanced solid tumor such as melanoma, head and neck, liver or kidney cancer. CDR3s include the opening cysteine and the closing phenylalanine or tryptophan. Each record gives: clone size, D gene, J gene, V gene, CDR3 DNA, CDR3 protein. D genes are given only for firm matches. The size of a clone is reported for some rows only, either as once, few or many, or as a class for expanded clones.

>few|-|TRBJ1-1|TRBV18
TGTGCCAGCTCACCGGGGTCCGCTATGAACACTGAAGCTTTCTTT
CASSPGSAMNTEAFF
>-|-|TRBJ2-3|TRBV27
TGTGCCAGCAGTTTGGGGCCGCCAGGGTCCACAGATACGCAGTATTTT
CASSLGPPGSTDTQYF
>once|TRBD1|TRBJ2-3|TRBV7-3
TGTGCCAGCGCTGTAGGGACAGGGCGCACAGATACGCAGTATTTT
CASAVGTGRTDTQYF
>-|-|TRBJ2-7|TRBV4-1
TGCGCCAGCAGCCGAGAGGGGAAGAAGGTCTACGAGCAGTACTTC
CASSREGKKVYEQYF
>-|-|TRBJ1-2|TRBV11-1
TGTGCCAGCAGCTTAGGGGTGGACTATGGCTACACCTTC
CASSLGVDYGYTF
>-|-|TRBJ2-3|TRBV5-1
TGCGCCAGCAGCCCTCCCGAGGGCGGGAATACGCAGTATTTT
CASSPPEGGNTQYF
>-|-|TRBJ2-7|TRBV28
TGTGCCAGCAGTTCACCCTGGGGGAACGAGCAGTACTTC
CASSSPWGNEQYF
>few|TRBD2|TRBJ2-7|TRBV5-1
TGCGCCAGCAGCTTCGGGGGGTCTAGCTCCTACGAGCAGTACTTC
CASSFGGSSSYEQYF
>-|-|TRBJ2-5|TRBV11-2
TGTGCCAGCAGCCCCCATCTGGGCCAAGAGACCCAGTACTTC
CASSPHLGQETQYF
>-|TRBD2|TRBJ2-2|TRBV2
TGTGCCAGCACCGCGGAGACTAGCGTCACCGGGGAGCTGTTTTTT
CASTAETSVTGELFF
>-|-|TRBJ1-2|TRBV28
TGTGCCAGCAGAACAACAGGGTCGGGCTATGGCTACACCTTC
CASRTTGSGYGYTF
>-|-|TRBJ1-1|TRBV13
TGTGCCAGCAGCCCCCGGGGCGGAGAGGCTTTCTTT
CASSPRGGEAFF
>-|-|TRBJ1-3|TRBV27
TGTGCCAGCAGTTTAACGGCCTCCTCTGGAAACACCATATATTTT
CASSLTASSGNTIYF
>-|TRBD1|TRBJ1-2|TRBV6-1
TGTGCCAGCAGTGAAGTGGGCGGACAGGTCAATGGCTACACCTTC
CASSEVGGQVNGYTF
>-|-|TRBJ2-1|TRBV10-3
TGTGCCTCTCAGGTAGGGGACAATGAGCAGTTCTTC
CASQVGDNEQFF
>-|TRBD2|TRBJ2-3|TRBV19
TGTGCCAGTAGTACTAGCGGGGGGGCAGATACGCAGTATTTT
CASSTSGGADTQYF
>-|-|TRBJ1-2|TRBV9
TGTGCCAGCAGCGCTTACGGGACCGGGTCCGGCTACACCTTC
CASSAYGTGSGYTF
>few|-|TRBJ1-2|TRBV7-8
TGTGCCAGCAGCTTAGACTTAGGGGGAAGGACCTACACCTTC
CASSLDLGGRTYTF
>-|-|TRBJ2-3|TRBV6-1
TGTGCCAGCAGTGAAGCGGGCAGGGCGGGAGATACGCAGTATTTT
CASSEAGRAGDTQYF
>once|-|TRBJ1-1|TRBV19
TGTGCCAGTAGGAAGAGGGGGGCGCAGAACACTGAAGCTTTCTTT
CASRKRGAQNTEAFF
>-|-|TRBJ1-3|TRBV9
TGTGCCAGCAGCCTCGACAGCTTCTCTGGAAACACCATATATTTT
CASSLDSFSGNTIYF
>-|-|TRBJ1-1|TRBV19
TGTGCCAGTAGTGACGGACAGACCGGGAGCACTGAAGCTTTCTTT
CASSDGQTGSTEAFF
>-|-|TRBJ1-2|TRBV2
TGTGCCAGCAGTGAACAGGGAGGGTTGGGCTACACCTTC
CASSEQGGLGYTF
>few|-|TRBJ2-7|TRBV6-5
TGTGCCAGCAGTTACTCGAAACAGCTAAGCTCCTACGAGCAGTACTTC
CASSYSKQLSSYEQYF
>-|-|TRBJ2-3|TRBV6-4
TGTGCCAGCAGTGACAGGTTGGCAGATACGCAGTATTTT
CASSDRLADTQYF
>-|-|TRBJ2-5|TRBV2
TGTGCCTCAGGAGGGGAAGAGACCCAGTACTTC
CASGGEETQYF
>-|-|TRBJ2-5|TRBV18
TGTGCCAGCTCAGGGGACTACCAAGAGACCCAGTACTTC
CASSGDYQETQYF
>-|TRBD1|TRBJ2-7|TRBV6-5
TGTGCCAGCAGTCAGTCACAGGGGGCTCACGAGCAGTACTTC
CASSQSQGAHEQYF
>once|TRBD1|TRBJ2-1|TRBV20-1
TGCAGTGCCAGGGGGTACAATGAGCAGTTCTTC
CSARGYNEQFF
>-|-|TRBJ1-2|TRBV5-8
TGTGCCAGCAGCTCGGACAGAGACTATGGCTACACCTTC
CASSSDRDYGYTF
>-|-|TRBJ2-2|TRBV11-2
TGTGCCAGCAGCCCTATTTTCACCGGGGAGCTGTTTTTT
CASSPIFTGELFF
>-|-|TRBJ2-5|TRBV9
TGTGCCAGCAGCGTATCAGAACAAGAGACCCAGTACTTC
CASSVSEQETQYF
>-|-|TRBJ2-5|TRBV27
TGTGCCAGCAGCCTTAGAGGGTCCAGCGGAGAGACCCAGTACTTC
CASSLRGSSGETQYF
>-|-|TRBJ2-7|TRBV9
TGTGCCAGCAGCGTAGGGGGGACGGGATCCCACGAGCAGTACTTC
CASSVGGTGSHEQYF
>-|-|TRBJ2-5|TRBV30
TGTGCCTGGAGTATAGGGTTTCAAGAGACCCAGTACTTC
CAWSIGFQETQYF
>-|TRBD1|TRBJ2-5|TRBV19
TGTGCCAGTACCCCGGGACAGGGGTGGAAGACCCAGTACTTC
CASTPGQGWKTQYF
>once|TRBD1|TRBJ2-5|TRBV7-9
TGTGCCAGCAGCCGCACAGGGGGCGGTGAGACCCAGTACTTC
CASSRTGGGETQYF
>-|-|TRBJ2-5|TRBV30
TGTGCCTGGGCCGGGGGACAGAAAGAGACCCAGTACTTC
CAWAGGQKETQYF